These 28 T cell receptor beta chains were all obtained from the same sample, sequenced in a study of blood T cell repertoires in COVID-19. Data came from immunoSEQ multiplex PCR; TCRdb stores just in-frame clones and leaves some out. The data show 400,000 or so clones, 85% to 90% seen once. The specimen sequenced was PBMCs or T cells enriched from blood (not recorded which). The receptors stem from a man aged 30-40 years who had recovered from COVID-19.

The chain carries TRBV20-1 and TRBJ2-1; possibly TRBD2 for D (5 bases). Deletions cut 3 bases from V and 5 bases from J, with 17 bases between. The CDR3 has 15 amino acids. CDR1 and CDR2 (germline): DFQATT, SNEGSKA (reference sequence). For the CDR3, the DNA is TGCAGTGCTAGTGGTGCGCGGGCCTTCAACAATGAGCAGTTCTTC. Protein sequence: CSASGARAFNNEQFF.

The chain employs TRBV12-3 or TRBV12-4 and TRBJ1-1; D is unclear. The CDR3 is 11 amino acids. The ends were cut back, 7 bases at V and 12 bases at J, with 15 bases in the middle. DNA of the CDR3: TGTGCCAGCAAGGCCGGGTTACTAACTTTCTTT. It encodes CASKAGLLTFF.

The chain joins TRBV6-5 to TRBJ2-7, with no clear D. V lost 6 bases and J 2 bases, leaving 14 bases between the germline ends. The CDR3 covers 14 residues. Germline CDR1 and CDR2: MNHEY and SVGAGI. The CDR3 DNA sequence: TGTGCCAGCAGCCGTACAGTCAAAGCCTACGAGCAGTACTTC. Protein sequence: CASSRTVKAYEQYF.

This clone was seen ten or more times. The CDR3 here is CATSRTGDNSPLHF. CDR3 coding DNA: TGTGCCACCTCTCGGACAGGGGATAATTCACCCCTCCACTTT. The V call is TRBV2, the J call TRBJ1-6; the match to TRBD1 covers 9 bases. The V gene end was trimmed by 10 bases and the J gene end by 5 bases; junction bases not matched to a gene: 6. The germline gives CDR1 SNHLY, CDR2 FYNNEI. This CDR3 is built from 14 residues.

This sequence joins TRBV28 and TRBJ1-1; tentative D call: TRBD1 (6 bases). CDR3 length: 14 residues. CDR1 is MDHEN, CDR2 SYDVKM, per germline. The V end lost 5 bases, the J end lost 6 bases, and 16 bases lay between the germline ends. The CDR3 coding sequence is TGTGCCAGCAGTCGACAGGCAGGTAAGGCTGAAGCTTTCTTT. It codes for CASSRQAGKAEAFF.

As concerns this clone: This sample includes further DNA sequences coding for the same CDR3. J is TRBJ1-1 and V is TRBV5-1; 7 positions match TRBD1. The junction had 6 bases not matched to a gene; V was cut back by 3 bases and J by 4 bases. CDR3 size: 14 residues. Germline CDR1 SGHRS, CDR2 YFSETQ. CDR3 loop: CASSSGQLGTEAFF. DNA for the CDR3: TGCGCCAGCAGCTCGGGACAGTTGGGCACTGAAGCTTTCTTT.

The rearrangement uses TRBV10-1 and TRBJ2-7; TRBD1 is a possible D gene (6 bases). Germline V gene sequence: CDR1 WNHNN, CDR2 SYGVQD (reference sequence). This CDR3 has 13 residues. The V and J ends lost 0 bases and 7 bases respectively, with 10 bases between them. CDR3 amino acids: CASSESPGTEQYF. The CDR3 DNA reads TGCGCCAGCAGTGAGTCGCCCGGGACAGAGCAGTACTTC.

V is TRBV20-1 and J is TRBJ2-1; no reliable D call. The germline V and J ends were trimmed by 1 base and 6 bases, with 4 bases remaining between them. The CDR3 sequence is 11 residues long. CDR1 and CDR2 from the germline V gene are DFQATT and SNEGSKA (reference sequence). CDR3 sequence reads: CSARGSNEQFF. DNA of the CDR3: TGCAGTGCTAGAGGCAGCAATGAGCAGTTCTTC.

V is TRBV5-4 and J is TRBJ2-7, with no clear D. The V end was cut by 4 bases, the J end by 0 bases, with 8 bases between. Germline V gene lookup returns CDR1 SGHNT and CDR2 YYREEE (reference sequence). The CDR3 covers 13 residues. The CDR3 nucleotides are TGTGCCAGCAGCCCCCACAGCTCCTACGAGCAGTACTTC. Its translation is CASSPHSSYEQYF. Using reference TRBV5-4 and TRBJ2-7 for the parts outside the CDR3, the full variable domain is ETGVTQSPTHLIKTRGQQVTLRCSSQSGHNTVSWYQQALGQGPQFIFQYYREEENGRGNFPPRFSGLQFPNYSSELNVNALELDDSALYLCASSPHSSYEQYFGPGTRLTVT.

J is TRBJ1-5 and V is TRBV19; 11 bases match TRBD1. Germline V gene lookup returns CDR1 LNHDA and CDR2 SQIVND (reference sequence). V was clipped by 4 bases and J by 6 bases; unmatched bases: 11. The CDR3 spans 17 residues. CDR3 in amino acids: CASSNQGQGEISQPQHF. CDR3 nucleotide sequence: TGTGCCAGTAGTAACCAGGGACAGGGGGAGATCAGTCAGCCCCAGCATTTT.

The chain couples TRBV6-4 to TRBJ1-2; D not resolved. The CDR3 covers 13 residues. Trimming removed 0 bases at V and 7 bases at J, with 9 bases between. Germline V lookup: CDR1 MRHNA, CDR2 SNTAGT. CDR3 loop: CASSDSTYGGYTF. CDR3 nucleotides: TGTGCCAGCAGTGACTCAACTTATGGTGGCTACACCTTC.

This chain connects TRBV4-2 to TRBJ2-7; tentative D call: TRBD1 (6 bases). CDR3 size: 14 residues. V lost 1 base and J 4 bases, leaving 11 bases between the germline ends. Germline CDR1 reads LGHNA; CDR2 reads YNFKEQ. In nucleotides, the CDR3 is TGTGCCAGCAGCCAAGTGGGCACAGGGTACGAGCAGTACTTC. It translates to CASSQVGTGYEQYF.

The CDR3 region is CASSLPGTGNNEQFF. The CDR3 DNA reads TGTGCCAGCAGTTTACCCGGGACAGGGAACAATGAGCAGTTCTTC. The rearrangement uses TRBV27 and TRBJ2-1; 9 nucleotides match TRBD1. Germline V gene lookup returns CDR1 MNHEY and CDR2 SMNVEV (reference sequence). This CDR3 is 15 amino acids long. V shed 2 bases, J shed 5 bases, and the junction held 4 bases outside the gene matches.

This clone appeared once. The gene calls are TRBV3-1 (or the pseudogene TRBV3-2) and TRBJ1-1; a weak D match, TRBD1 (5 bases). Trimming cost V 2 bases and J 3 bases, with 13 bases left between them. The CDR3 spans 15 residues. Germline lookup yields CDR1 LGHDT and CDR2 YNNKEL (reference sequence). The CDR3 DNA reads TGTGCCAGCAGCCAACAGCCACGGGGGGACACTGAAGCTTTCTTT. This translates into CASSQQPRGDTEAFF.

The rearrangement links TRBV24-1 to TRBJ1-5; a possible D gene is TRBD1 (5 bases). V was shortened by 5 bases and J by 7 bases, with 14 bases between the two germline ends. CDR1 is KGHDR, CDR2 SFDVKD, per germline. The CDR3 totals 14 residues. CDR3 sequence: CATSGGGGQQPQHF. CDR3 DNA sequence: TGTGCCACCAGTGGGGGCGGGGGTCAGCAGCCCCAGCATTTT.

V gene TRBV6-5 combines with J gene TRBJ2-7; the match to TRBD2 covers 8 bases. V trimming: 0 bases; J trimming: 1 base; junction bases outside the gene matches: 5. The germline CDR1 and CDR2 sequences are MNHEY and SVGAGI. CDR3 size: 16 residues. DNA of the CDR3: TGTGCCAGCAGTTACTCCTCTGCGGGAGGATCCTACGAGCAGTACTTC. Translating it yields CASSYSSAGGSYEQYF.

A single count supports this clone. For the CDR3, the DNA is TGCGCCAGCAGCCAAGAACGAGGTCAGCCCCAGCATTTT. This encodes CASSQERGQPQHF. This chain joins TRBV4-1 and TRBJ1-5, with no clear D. The CDR3 is made up of 13 amino acids. Trimming removed 0 bases from V and 6 bases from J, with 6 bases in between. CDR1 is MGHRA and CDR2 is YSYEKL in the germline V gene.

In its sample, this clone was seen a few times. The rearrangement joins TRBV19 to TRBJ1-4; unclear D gene. Germline V lookup: CDR1 LNHDA, CDR2 SQIVND (reference sequence). The CDR3 totals 14 residues. Trimming took 3 bases from V and 0 from J, leaving 5 bases between them. CDR3 in amino acids: CASSISATNEKLFF. CDR3 bases: TGTGCCAGTAGTATTTCTGCAACTAATGAAAAACTGTTTTTT.

The V and J genes are TRBV5-4 and TRBJ2-5; D is unclear. V shed 0 bases and J shed 1 base, with 4 bases lying between them. This CDR3 has 13 amino acids. From germline, CDR1 is SGHNT and CDR2 YYREEE (reference sequence). The CDR3 here is CASSLAFQETQYF. DNA of the CDR3: TGTGCCAGCAGCTTGGCATTCCAAGAGACCCAGTACTTC.

J is TRBJ1-5 and V is TRBV19; 8 nucleotides align to TRBD1. There are 15 residues in the CDR3. Trimming at V came to 5 bases and at J to 5 bases, leaving 8 bases not matched to a gene. Germline CDR1 LNHDA, CDR2 SQIVND (reference sequence). The CDR3 loop is CASSPLDREYQPQHF. Written as DNA, the CDR3 is TGTGCCAGTAGTCCCTTGGACAGGGAATATCAGCCCCAGCATTTT.

The chain couples TRBV20-1 to TRBJ2-5; D ambiguous. The CDR3 covers 11 residues. Germline V gene data show CDR1 as DFQATT and CDR2 as SNEGSKA (reference sequence). V shed 6 bases and J shed 5 bases, with 10 bases lying between them. CDR3: CSAEALETQYF. The CDR3 nucleotides read TGCAGTGCCGAGGCCCTGGAGACCCAGTACTTC.

V usage is TRBV7-2 and J usage is TRBJ1-6; D ambiguous. The CDR3 extends over 15 amino acids. Trimming removed 1 base from V and 8 bases from J, with 12 bases in between. From germline, CDR1 is SGHTA and CDR2 FQGNSA. The CDR3 region has the DNA TGTGCCAGCAGCTTAGGGGCGGGGTTGGATTCACCCCTCCACTTT. Translated: CASSLGAGLDSPLHF.

CDR3 sequence: CAISRVNQPQHF. CDR3 nucleotide sequence: TGTGCCATCAGCAGGGTCAATCAGCCCCAGCATTTT. The V call is TRBV10-3, the J call TRBJ1-5; TRBD1 is a possible D gene (5 bases). Germline CDR1 is ENHRY and CDR2 is SYGVKD. This CDR3 spans 12 amino acids. The ends were cut back, 6 bases at V and 3 bases at J, with 6 bases in the middle.

This clone was seen only a few times. This rearrangement joins TRBV27 to TRBJ1-5; TRBD1 aligns across 7 bases. Germline loops: CDR1 MNHEY, CDR2 SMNVEV (reference sequence). The CDR3 has 14 amino acids. Trimming cost V 6 bases and J 7 bases; bases outside gene matches: 9. The CDR3 DNA sequence: TGTGCCAGCAGCCAAAACAGGGGAAGACAGCCCCAGCATTTT. It encodes CASSQNRGRQPQHF.

The chain couples TRBV2 to TRBJ1-2, with a tentative D call TRBD1 (6 bases). This CDR3 has 14 residues. Germline-derived CDR1 and CDR2 are SNHLY and FYNNEI. V dropped 6 bases and J dropped 6 bases, with 17 bases sitting between them. The CDR3 spells CASRITPGGNGYTF. The CDR3 bases are TGTGCCAGCAGAATTACCCCGGGGGGCAATGGCTACACCTTC.

V gene TRBV5-1 combines with J gene TRBJ2-7; maybe TRBD2 (6 bases). The length of the CDR3 is 13 residues. Per the germline V gene, CDR1 is SGHRS and CDR2 is YFSETQ. Trimming left V 0 bases short and J 4 bases short, with 8 bases between. CDR3 in amino acids: CASSLGLGYEQYF. The CDR3 nucleotides are TGCGCCAGCAGCTTGGGACTAGGATACGAGCAGTACTTC.

The chain recombines TRBV5-1 with TRBJ2-1; D might be TRBD2 (5 bases). In germline, CDR1 is SGHRS, CDR2 YFSETQ. V was pared by 5 bases and J by 4 bases, with 7 bases between. The CDR3 runs 12 residues. CDR3 sequence: CASSSEYNEQFF. DNA of the CDR3: TGCGCCAGCAGTAGCGAGTACAATGAGCAGTTCTTC. Full variable domain (rest looked up from reference TRBV5-1 and TRBJ2-1): KAGVTQTPRYLIKTRGQQVTLSCSPISGHRSVSWYQQTPGQGLQFLFEYFSETQRNKGNFPGRFSGRQFSNSRSEMNVSTLELGDSALYLCASSSEYNEQFFGPGTRLTVL.

This chain uses TRBV28 with TRBJ2-1, with TRBD2 matching over 8 bases. Germline V lookup: CDR1 MDHEN, CDR2 SYDVKM. The CDR3 spans 14 residues. V lost 8 bases and J lost 1; bases outside the gene matches: 4. The CDR3 bases are TGTGCCAGCGAGCGGGAGATGTCCTACAATGAGCAGTTCTTC. Amino acid sequence: CASEREMSYNEQFF.